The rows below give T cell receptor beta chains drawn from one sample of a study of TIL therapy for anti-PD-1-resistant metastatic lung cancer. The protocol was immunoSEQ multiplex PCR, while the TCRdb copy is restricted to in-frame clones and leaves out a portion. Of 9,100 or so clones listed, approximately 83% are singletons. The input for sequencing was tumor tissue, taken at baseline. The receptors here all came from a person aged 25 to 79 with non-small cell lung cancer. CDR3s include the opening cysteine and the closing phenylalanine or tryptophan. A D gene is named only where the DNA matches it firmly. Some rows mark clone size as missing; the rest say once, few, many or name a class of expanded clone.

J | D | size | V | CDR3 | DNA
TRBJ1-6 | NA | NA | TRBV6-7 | CASSSVLLSSYNSPLHF | TGTGCCAGCAGTAGCGTACTCCTCTCCTCCTATAATTCACCCCTCCACTTT
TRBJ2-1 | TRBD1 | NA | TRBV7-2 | CASSLVDRGHGEQFF | TGTGCCAGCAGCTTAGTGGACAGGGGGCATGGTGAGCAGTTCTTC
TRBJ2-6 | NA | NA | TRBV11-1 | CASSLGLLGVLTF | TGTGCCAGCAGCTTAGGTCTCTTGGGCGTCCTGACTTTC
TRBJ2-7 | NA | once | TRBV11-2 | CASSLGQGTLREQYF | TGTGCCAGCAGCTTAGGTCAGGGTACACTTCGCGAGCAGTACTTC
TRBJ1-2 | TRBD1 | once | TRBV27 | CASSPGQGAPRAYGYTF | TGTGCCAGCAGCCCCGGACAGGGGGCGCCTCGTGCCTATGGCTACACCTTC
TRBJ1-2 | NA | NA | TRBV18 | CASSPSEDYGYTF | TGTGCCAGCTCACCTTCGGAGGACTATGGCTACACCTTC
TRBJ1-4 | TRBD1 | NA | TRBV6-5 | CASSYTTGINEKLFF | TGTGCCAGCAGTTACACGACAGGGATTAATGAAAAACTGTTTTTT
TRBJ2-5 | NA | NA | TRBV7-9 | CASSLGGWEETQYF | TGTGCCAGCAGCTTAGGGGGATGGGAAGAGACCCAGTACTTC
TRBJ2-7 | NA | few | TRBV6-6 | CASSQDSAISEQYF | TGTGCCAGCAGTCAGGACTCCGCGATTAGCGAGCAGTACTTC
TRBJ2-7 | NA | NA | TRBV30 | CAWKGQPPAYEQYF | TGTGCCTGGAAAGGGCAGCCACCTGCGTACGAGCAGTACTTC
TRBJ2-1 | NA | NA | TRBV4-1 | CASSLTWSSYNEQFF | TGCGCCAGCAGCCTAACATGGAGCTCCTACAATGAGCAGTTCTTC
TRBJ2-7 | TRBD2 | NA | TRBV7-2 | CASSLTGGSYEQYF | TGTGCCAGCAGCTTAACGGGAGGATCCTACGAGCAGTACTTC
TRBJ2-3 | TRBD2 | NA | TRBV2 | CASQERGTTDTQYF | TGTGCCAGCCAGGAGCGGGGGACCACAGATACGCAGTATTTT
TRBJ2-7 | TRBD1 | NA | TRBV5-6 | CASSPKFDRAGEQYF | TGTGCCAGCAGCCCCAAATTCGACAGGGCCGGCGAGCAGTACTTC
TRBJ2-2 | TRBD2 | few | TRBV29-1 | CSVGGLAGDTGELFF | TGCAGCGTTGGCGGACTAGCGGGGGATACCGGGGAGCTGTTTTTT
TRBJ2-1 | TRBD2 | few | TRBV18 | CASSWTSGVSYNEQFF | TGTGCCAGCTCATGGACTAGCGGGGTCTCCTACAATGAGCAGTTCTTC
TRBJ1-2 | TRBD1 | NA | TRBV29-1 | CSVGTSPGQGAGYTF | TGCAGCGTGGGGACAAGTCCGGGACAGGGAGCGGGCTACACCTTC
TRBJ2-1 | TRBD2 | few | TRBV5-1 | CASSLTGLAGYNEQFF | TGCGCCAGCAGCTTGACGGGACTAGCGGGATACAATGAGCAGTTCTTC
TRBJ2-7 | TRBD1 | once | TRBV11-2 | CASSLNPPGTGGDEQYF | TGTGCCAGCAGCTTAAACCCGCCCGGGACAGGGGGCGACGAGCAGTACTTC
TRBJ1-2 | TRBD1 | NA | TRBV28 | CASRRRQGANYGYTF | TGTGCCAGCAGGAGAAGACAGGGGGCGAACTATGGCTACACCTTC
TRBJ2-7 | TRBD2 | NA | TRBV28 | CASRPGLALYEQYF | TGTGCCAGCAGGCCGGGACTAGCGCTGTACGAGCAGTACTTC
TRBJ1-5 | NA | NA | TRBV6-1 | CASRESNQPQHF | TGTGCCAGCAGGGAGAGCAATCAGCCCCAGCATTTT
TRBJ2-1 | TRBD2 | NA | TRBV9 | CASTPLQGLADYNEQFF | TGTGCCAGCACTCCCCTTCAGGGACTAGCGGACTACAATGAGCAGTTCTTC
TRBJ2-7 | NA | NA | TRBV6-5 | CASSAPRQGDYEQYF | TGTGCCAGCAGTGCTCCCAGGCAGGGCGACTACGAGCAGTACTTC
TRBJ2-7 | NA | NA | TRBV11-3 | CASSLTYYEQYF | TGTGCCAGTAGCCTTACCTACTACGAGCAGTACTTC
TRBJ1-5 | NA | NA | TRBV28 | CASSFPRGSGMAQHF | TGTGCCAGCAGTTTTCCCCGGGGCTCGGGCATGGCCCAGCATTTT
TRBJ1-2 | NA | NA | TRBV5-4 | CASSLGQSIGYGYTF | TGTGCCAGCAGCTTGGGGCAGAGTATAGGTTATGGCTACACCTTC
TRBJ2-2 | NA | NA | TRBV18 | CASSPKIAGQNTGELFF | TGTGCCAGCTCACCCAAGATTGCGGGGCAGAACACCGGGGAGCTGTTTTTT
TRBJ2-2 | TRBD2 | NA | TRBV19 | CASSPLAGGVTGELFF | TGTGCCAGTAGCCCCCTAGCGGGAGGAGTAACCGGGGAGCTGTTTTTT
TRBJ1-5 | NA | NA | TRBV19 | CASSIGWQPQHF | TGTGCCAGTAGTATAGGGTGGCAGCCCCAGCATTTT
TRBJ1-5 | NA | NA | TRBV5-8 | CASRRGVQPQHF | TGTGCCAGCAGAAGAGGGGTTCAGCCCCAGCATTTT
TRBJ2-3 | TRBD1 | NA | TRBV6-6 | CASSPTGGGADTQYF | TGTGCCAGCAGTCCGACAGGGGGCGGTGCAGATACGCAGTATTTT
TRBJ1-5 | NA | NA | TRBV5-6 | CASSLRAHPDQPQHF | TGTGCCAGCAGCTTGAGAGCGCATCCGGATCAGCCCCAGCATTTT
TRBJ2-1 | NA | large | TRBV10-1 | CASSESVFPFCEQFF | TGCGCCAGCAGTGAGTCCGTTTTCCCCTTTTGTGAGCAGTTCTTC
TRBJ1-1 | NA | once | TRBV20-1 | CSARITAEAFF | TGCAGTGCCCGGATTACTGCTGAAGCTTTCTTT
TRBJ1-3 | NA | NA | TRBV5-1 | CASTPGGGSTIYF | TGCGCCAGCACCCCCGGGGGTGGGAGCACCATATATTTT
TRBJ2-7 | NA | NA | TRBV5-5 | CASRRPDDSYEQYF | TGTGCCAGCAGAAGGCCCGACGACTCCTACGAGCAGTACTTC
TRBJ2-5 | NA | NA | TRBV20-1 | CSAARTETQYF | TGCAGTGCTGCAAGAACAGAGACCCAGTACTTC
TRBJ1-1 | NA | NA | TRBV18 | CASSPPGARGNTEAFF | TGTGCCAGCTCACCCCCAGGGGCTAGAGGGAACACTGAAGCTTTCTTT
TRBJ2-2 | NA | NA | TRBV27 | CASSSPNRAGELFF | TGTGCCAGCAGTTCCCCCAACAGGGCCGGGGAGCTGTTTTTT
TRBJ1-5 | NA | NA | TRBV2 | CASSENWGSQPQHF | TGTGCCAGCAGTGAAAACTGGGGGAGTCAGCCCCAGCATTTT
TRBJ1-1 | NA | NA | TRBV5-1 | CASSGQNTEAFF | TGCGCCAGCAGCGGACAGAACACTGAAGCTTTCTTT
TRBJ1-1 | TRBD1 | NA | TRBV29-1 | CSVRTGNTEAFF | TGCAGCGTTCGGACAGGGAACACTGAAGCTTTCTTT
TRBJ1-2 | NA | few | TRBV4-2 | CASSQELGGVYGYTF | TGTGCCAGCAGCCAAGAATTGGGAGGGGTCTATGGCTACACCTTC
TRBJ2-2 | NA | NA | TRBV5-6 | CASGSLAGWDTGELFF | TGTGCCAGCGGGTCTCTGGCGGGATGGGACACCGGGGAGCTGTTTTTT
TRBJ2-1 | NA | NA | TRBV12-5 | CASGTNNEQFF | TGTGCTAGTGGCACAAACAATGAGCAGTTCTTC
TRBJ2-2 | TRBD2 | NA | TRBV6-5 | CASSNWGRGTGELFF | TGTGCCAGCAGTAACTGGGGGAGGGGCACCGGGGAGCTGTTTTTT
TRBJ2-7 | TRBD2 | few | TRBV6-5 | CASSKPSLGGIEQYF | TGTGCCAGCAGTAAGCCGTCTCTGGGGGGGATCGAGCAGTACTTC
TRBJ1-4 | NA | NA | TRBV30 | CAWSAGSRGGTGEKLFF | TGTGCCTGGAGTGCAGGGTCAAGGGGGGGAACCGGTGAAAAACTGTTTTTT
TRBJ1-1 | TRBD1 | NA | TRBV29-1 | CSRNDRDTPEAFF | TGCAGCCGAAACGACAGGGACACGCCGGAAGCTTTCTTT
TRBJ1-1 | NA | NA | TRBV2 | CASSVTGANTEAFF | TGTGCCAGCAGTGTAACTGGGGCCAACACTGAAGCTTTCTTT